Listed below are T cell receptor beta chains from one sample, sequenced in a study of blood T cell repertoires in COVID-19. Assay: immunoSEQ multiplex PCR; the TCRdb copy retains only in-frame clones and omits some. Here the sample spans tens of thousands of clones, 91% being singletons. Sequencing was done on a sample of peripheral blood. The source of these receptors is a woman in her fifties or sixties in a cohort sampled during active COVID-19. Each CDR3 is given with its conserved first and last residue. D genes are given only for firm matches. Clone size appears in some rows only: once, few, many, or a class for an expanded clone.

TRBV29-1	TRBJ2-7	TRBD2	NA	CSVEGPSGTEQYF	TGCAGCGTTGAGGGGCCTAGCGGGACAGAGCAGTACTTC
TRBV11-2	TRBJ2-2	TRBD1	NA	CASSLGQVTGELFF	TGTGCCAGCAGCCTCGGACAGGTCACCGGGGAGCTGTTTTTT
TRBV7-8	TRBJ1-1	TRBD1	NA	CASRRTGLIENTEAFF	TGTGCCAGCAGAAGGACAGGTCTGATCGAGAACACTGAAGCTTTCTTT
TRBV5-5	TRBJ2-7	TRBD1	NA	CASSAPQGAYEQYF	TGTGCCAGCAGTGCACCACAGGGGGCATACGAGCAGTACTTC
TRBV10-3	TRBJ2-1	TRBD1	NA	CASVWDRDSYNEQFF	TGTGCCAGTGTGTGGGACAGGGATTCTTACAATGAGCAGTTCTTC
TRBV10-3	TRBJ1-1	NA	NA	CAISGSREATAEAFF	TGTGCCATCAGTGGTAGCCGTGAGGCCACGGCTGAAGCTTTCTTT
TRBV4-2	TRBJ1-6	TRBD1	NA	CASSQGNTGGGSPLHF	TGTGCCAGCAGCCAGGGTAATACAGGGGGAGGGTCACCCCTCCACTTT
TRBV11-3	TRBJ2-3	TRBD2	NA	CASSLGLAGADTQYF	TGTGCCAGCAGCTTAGGACTAGCGGGAGCAGATACGCAGTATTTT
TRBV27	TRBJ1-1	TRBD1	NA	CASSPDWDRPYEAFF	TGTGCCAGCAGTCCCGACTGGGACAGACCTTATGAAGCTTTCTTT
TRBV5-1	TRBJ1-2	NA	NA	CASSLETGKGYTF	TGCGCCAGCAGCTTGGAAACAGGGAAAGGCTACACCTTC
TRBV5-1	TRBJ1-2	TRBD1	NA	CASSLVGGAISGYTF	TGCGCCAGCAGCTTGGTAGGGGGCGCAATAAGTGGCTACACCTTC
TRBV3-1/TRBV3-2	TRBJ2-7	TRBD2	NA	CASSDPGLAGSEQYF	TGTGCCAGCAGCGACCCGGGACTAGCGGGTTCCGAGCAGTACTTC
TRBV29-1	TRBJ1-1	NA	NA	CSANPGGLGTEAFF	TGCAGCGCGAACCCGGGGGGTTTGGGCACTGAAGCTTTCTTT
TRBV24-1	TRBJ2-3	TRBD2	NA	CATSDLGRGADTDTQYF	TGTGCCACCAGTGATTTGGGGCGGGGGGCGGACACAGATACGCAGTATTTT
TRBV6-6	TRBJ2-7	NA	few	CASSYPIGGSSYEQYF	TGTGCCAGCAGTTACCCCATTGGGGGGAGCTCCTACGAGCAGTACTTC
TRBV7-3	TRBJ2-3	TRBD2	once	CASSLLGGADTQYF	TGTGCCAGCAGCTTACTCGGGGGGGCCGATACGCAGTATTTT
TRBV5-1	TRBJ2-1	TRBD1	NA	CASPSPTGGTYNEQFF	TGCGCCAGCCCTAGCCCGACAGGGGGAACCTACAATGAGCAGTTCTTC
TRBV3-1/TRBV3-2	TRBJ2-5	NA	NA	CASSPQGVKTQYF	TGTGCCAGCAGCCCACAGGGAGTAAAGACCCAGTACTTC
TRBV9	TRBJ2-7	NA	NA	CASSPGPGVFYEQYF	TGTGCCAGCAGTCCCGGGCCAGGGGTGTTCTACGAGCAGTACTTC
TRBV11-2	TRBJ1-1	NA	NA	CASSFREEAFF	TGTGCCAGCAGCTTCCGGGAAGAAGCTTTCTTT
TRBV28	TRBJ2-1	TRBD2	NA	CASSSPQGLAGPSSYNEQFF	TGTGCCAGCTCGTCGCCACAGGGACTAGCGGGCCCGAGCTCCTACAATGAGCAGTTCTTC
TRBV30	TRBJ1-5	NA	NA	CAWTQGNNQPQHF	TGTGCCTGGACACAGGGTAACAATCAGCCCCAGCATTTT
TRBV5-1	TRBJ2-6	NA	NA	CASSLAGAANVLTF	TGCGCCAGCAGCTTGGCAGGGGCGGCCAACGTCCTGACTTTC
TRBV10-1	TRBJ2-7	TRBD2	once	CASSDGGAYEQYF	TGCGCCAGCAGTGATGGGGGGGCCTACGAGCAGTACTTC
TRBV9	TRBJ2-2	NA	NA	CASSVQANTGELFF	TGTGCCAGCAGCGTACAGGCCAACACCGGGGAGCTGTTTTTT
TRBV11-3	TRBJ2-2	NA	NA	CASSRQDPGELFF	TGTGCCAGCAGCCGACAGGACCCCGGGGAGCTGTTTTTT
TRBV29-1	TRBJ2-7	NA	NA	CSVVVAGASYEQYF	TGCAGCGTTGTCGTGGCAGGGGCCTCCTACGAGCAGTACTTC
TRBV10-3	TRBJ2-3	TRBD2	NA	CAISGTSVSTDTQYF	TGTGCCATCAGCGGGACTAGCGTAAGCACAGATACGCAGTATTTT
TRBV5-1	TRBJ2-5	TRBD2	NA	CASSIGLAGRQLQETQYF	TGCGCCAGCAGCATCGGACTAGCGGGGCGCCAACTCCAAGAGACCCAGTACTTC
TRBV7-9	TRBJ2-2	TRBD2	once	CASSSMGLAGSGELFF	TGTGCCAGCAGTTCCATGGGACTAGCGGGTTCCGGGGAGCTGTTTTTT
TRBV6-6	TRBJ1-1	NA	NA	CASSYAGLYTEAFF	TGTGCCAGCAGTTACGCGGGCCTCTACACTGAAGCTTTCTTT
TRBV5-6	TRBJ1-4	NA	NA	CASSPYSFTNEKLFF	TGTGCCAGCAGCCCCTACAGTTTTACTAATGAAAAACTGTTTTTT
TRBV19	TRBJ1-1	NA	NA	CASSIVGGGNTEAFF	TGTGCCAGTAGTATAGTGGGAGGGGGGAACACTGAAGCTTTCTTT
TRBV7-9	TRBJ1-5	NA	NA	CASSLDSQPQHF	TGTGCCAGCAGCTTAGATAGCCAGCCCCAGCATTTT
TRBV19	TRBJ2-6	NA	few	CASKEDRGANVLTF	TGTGCCAGTAAAGAGGATAGAGGGGCCAACGTCCTGACTTTC
TRBV9	TRBJ2-1	TRBD2	NA	CASSVGTSGSNEQFF	TGTGCCAGCAGCGTAGGGACTAGCGGGAGCAATGAGCAGTTCTTC
TRBV30	TRBJ2-7	NA	NA	CAWTGAILYEQYF	TGTGCCTGGACAGGGGCCATACTCTACGAGCAGTACTTC
TRBV2	TRBJ2-1	TRBD2	NA	CASSRTSLLWNEQFF	TGTGCCAGCAGTAGGACTAGTCTCCTTTGGAATGAGCAGTTCTTC
TRBV6-1	TRBJ2-4	NA	NA	CASSELDRSAVQYF	TGTGCCAGCAGTGAATTAGACAGGTCTGCTGTTCAGTACTTC
TRBV5-1	TRBJ2-1	TRBD1	NA	CASNRDSQNNEQFF	TGCGCCAGCAACCGGGACAGCCAAAACAATGAGCAGTTCTTC
TRBV28	TRBJ2-1	NA	few	CASKAYNEQFF	TGTGCCAGCAAAGCGTACAATGAGCAGTTCTTC
TRBV2	TRBJ2-7	NA	few	CASGPAGQLDEQYF	TGTGCCAGCGGGCCAGCGGGCCAGCTTGACGAGCAGTACTTC
TRBV15	TRBJ2-1	NA	NA	CATSSQIAALYEQFF	TGTGCCACCAGCAGTCAGATAGCGGCCCTTTATGAGCAGTTCTTC
TRBV5-1	TRBJ2-5	TRBD2	NA	CASSPPGGYQETQYF	TGCGCCAGCAGCCCCCCGGGAGGTTATCAAGAGACCCAGTACTTC
TRBV11-2	TRBJ2-1	TRBD1	NA	CASSSDLPGQGAWGEQFF	TGTGCCAGCAGCTCTGATCTCCCCGGACAGGGGGCGTGGGGTGAGCAGTTCTTC
TRBV4-1	TRBJ2-3	NA	NA	CASSSKNIGGGRTDTQYF	TGCGCCAGCAGCTCCAAGAACATTGGGGGGGGCAGGACAGATACGCAGTATTTT
TRBV6-1	TRBJ1-1	NA	NA	CASSEAEGLRAFF	TGTGCCAGCAGTGAAGCGGAGGGGTTGAGAGCTTTCTTT
TRBV5-1	TRBJ2-1	NA	NA	CASSFTGKDEQFF	TGCGCCAGCAGCTTCACAGGGAAAGATGAGCAGTTCTTC
TRBV5-4	TRBJ2-3	NA	NA	CASSFHTDTQYF	TGTGCCAGCAGCTTTCATACAGATACGCAGTATTTT
TRBV9	TRBJ1-6	NA	NA	CASSLHTNSPLHF	TGTGCCAGCAGCCTCCACACAAATTCACCCCTCCACTTT